Shown below are 19 T cell receptor beta chains from a single sample sequenced in a study of blood T cell repertoires in COVID-19. Data came from immunoSEQ multiplex PCR; TCRdb stores just in-frame clones and leaves some out. The repertoire holds 70,000 or so clones, with over 75% as singletons. Sequencing used peripheral blood. The source is a woman aged 18-29 years with acute or convalescent COVID-19.

The chain uses TRBV27 and TRBJ2-1; 15 nucleotides agree with TRBD2. The V gene's germline CDR1 is MNHEY and CDR2 SMNVEV (reference sequence). Trimming took 5 bases from V and 2 from J; bases not matched to a gene: 10. The CDR3 has 19 residues. CDR3 in DNA: TGTGCCAGCAGTCCAGGACTAGCGGGGGGGCCCAAACCCTACAATGAGCAGTTCTTC. Amino acid sequence: CASSPGLAGGPKPYNEQFF.

This clone was seen only once. CDR3 sequence (DNA): TGTGCCAGCAGTTACCAGTCGGGGGCTGGAAACACCATATATTTT. Translation: CASSYQSGAGNTIYF. This chain links TRBV6-6 with TRBJ1-3; the D gene is possibly TRBD1 (5 bases). Germline CDR1 MNHNY, CDR2 SVGAGI (reference sequence). Trimming pared 2 bases from V and 2 bases from J, leaving 10 bases between. The CDR3 sequence is 15 residues long.

The rearrangement joins TRBV15 to TRBJ2-3; D uncertain. The germline V gene has CDR1 LNHNV and CDR2 YYDKDF (reference sequence). Between the trimmed V and J ends, which lost 8 bases and 1 base, there was a span of 10 bases. CDR3 length: 13 residues. This CDR3 reads CATADSRTDTQYF. The CDR3 nucleotides read TGTGCCACCGCCGACTCCCGCACAGATACGCAGTATTTT.

The chain recombines TRBV6-5 with TRBJ2-7; 7 nucleotides agree with TRBD1. V dropped 5 bases and J dropped 0; count of bases not matched to a gene: 4. This CDR3 has 14 residues. CDR1 is MNHEY, CDR2 SVGAGI, per germline. The CDR3 loop is CASSKDRSSYEQYF. The CDR3 coding sequence is TGTGCCAGCAGTAAGGACAGGAGCTCCTACGAGCAGTACTTC.

The V gene is TRBV7-2, the J gene TRBJ2-5, with 9 nucleotides matching TRBD2. Germline V gene sequence: CDR1 SGHTA, CDR2 FQGNSA. This CDR3 is 15 amino acids long. Unmatched junction bases numbered 5, after V lost 0 bases and J lost 6 bases. In DNA form, the CDR3 reads TGTGCCAGCAGCTTAGCGGGTAGCGGGAGTAAGACCCAGTACTTC. Translating it yields CASSLAGSGSKTQYF.

This chain uses TRBV27 with TRBJ2-4, with D possibly matching TRBD2 (6 bases). CDR1 is MNHEY and CDR2 is SMNVEV in the germline V gene (reference sequence). Trimming removed 5 bases at V and 4 bases at J, with 12 bases between. This CDR3 comprises 14 residues. The CDR3 here is CASSIAGGKNIQYF. The CDR3 DNA sequence: TGTGCCAGCAGTATTGCCGGAGGGAAAAACATTCAGTACTTC.

In its sample, this clone was seen once. This chain joins TRBV11-2 and TRBJ1-2; D gene uncertain. The CDR3 is made up of 15 amino acids. V lost 1 base and J lost 4, with 13 bases in between. Germline-derived CDR1 and CDR2 are SGHAT and FQNNGV. DNA of the CDR3: TGTGCCAGCAGCTTAGGGTCGGGTTATCCCTATGGCTACACCTTC. It encodes CASSLGSGYPYGYTF.

This chain uses TRBV19 with TRBJ1-3; D is unclear. This CDR3 is built from 16 residues. V gave up 2 bases and J gave up 0 bases, with 11 bases separating them. CDR1 is LNHDA and CDR2 is SQIVND in the germline V gene (reference sequence). The CDR3: CASSITRRSSGNTIYF. The CDR3 DNA sequence: TGTGCCAGTAGTATAACAAGACGGAGCTCTGGAAACACCATATATTTT.

The rearrangement links TRBV28 to TRBJ1-5; D is perhaps TRBD1 (5 bases). Germline V lookup: CDR1 MDHEN, CDR2 SYDVKM. The CDR3 consists of 19 residues. V shed 1 base and J shed 3 bases, with 22 bases lying between them. This CDR3 is CASSLFGGSESSTNQPQHF. DNA for the CDR3: TGTGCCAGCAGTTTATTCGGGGGGTCCGAGAGTTCGACCAATCAGCCCCAGCATTTT.

The rearrangement links TRBV7-9 to TRBJ1-5; TRBD1 agrees at 7 bases. Trimming at V came to 5 bases and at J to 10 bases, leaving 8 bases not matched to a gene. Per the germline V gene, CDR1 is SEHNR and CDR2 is FQNEAQ (reference sequence). The CDR3 length is 13 residues. The CDR3 region is CASSEDRVGPQHF. CDR3 DNA: TGTGCCAGCAGCGAAGACAGGGTGGGACCCCAGCATTTT.

The genes are TRBV30 and TRBJ1-6; D is ambiguous. There are 14 residues in the CDR3. V lost 5 bases and J 9 bases, leaving 17 bases between the germline ends. CDR1 GTSNPN and CDR2 SVGIG come from the germline V gene (reference sequence). CDR3 region: CAWDILGGASPLHF. The CDR3 nucleotides read TGTGCCTGGGACATCCTTGGAGGTGCTTCACCCCTCCACTTT.

The V gene is TRBV30, the J gene TRBJ1-5; D not resolved. Germline CDR1 and CDR2: GTSNPN and SVGIG (reference sequence). The CDR3 contains 13 residues. V was cut by 1 base and J by 3 bases, with 7 bases left in between. This chain's CDR3 is CAWSGGVNQPQHF. In nucleotides, the CDR3 is TGTGCCTGGAGTGGCGGTGTCAATCAGCCCCAGCATTTT.

The chain is built from TRBV4-3 and TRBJ1-3; the D is unclear. In germline, CDR1 is LGHNA, CDR2 YSLEER. The CDR3 extends over 17 amino acids. With 0 bases removed from V and 4 bases from J, the gap between germline ends came to 16 bases. CDR3 region: CASSQDRPSLLGNTIYF. In DNA form, the CDR3 reads TGCGCCAGCAGCCAAGATCGGCCCTCCCTACTAGGAAACACCATATATTTT.

J is TRBJ1-5 and V is TRBV30, with 7 bases that match TRBD1. Germline CDR1 reads GTSNPN; CDR2 reads SVGIG (reference sequence). CDR3 size: 13 residues. J gave up 0 bases and V 7 bases, and 3 bases lay outside the gene matches. CDR3 loop: CALGQYSNQPQHF. In DNA, the CDR3 is TGTGCCTTGGGACAGTATAGCAATCAGCCCCAGCATTTT.

This clone has just a few counts. V usage is TRBV7-6 and J usage is TRBJ2-2; 8 nucleotides align to TRBD2. The CDR3 contains 16 residues. Germline trimming cut 5 bases from V and 0 bases from J; bases unmatched to any gene: 5. Germline CDR1 SGHVS, CDR2 FNYEAQ. The CDR3 region has the DNA TGTGCCAGCAGCCCTGGGACTAGGGCGAACACCGGGGAGCTGTTTTTT. Protein: CASSPGTRANTGELFF.

The CDR3 nucleotides read TGTGCCAGCAGTGATATCGTCGACAGCAACACCGGGGAGCTGTTTTTT. Its translation: CASSDIVDSNTGELFF. The chain couples TRBV2 to TRBJ2-2, with a possible D match to TRBD1 (5 bases). The V gene's germline CDR1 is SNHLY and CDR2 FYNNEI. With 3 bases removed from V and 2 bases from J, the gap between germline ends came to 13 bases. The CDR3 is 16 amino acids.

The chain joins TRBV5-1 to TRBJ2-3; the match to TRBD2 covers 11 bases. V lost 4 bases to trimming and J lost 1 base; unmatched junction nucleotides: 5. Germline V gives CDR1 SGHRS, CDR2 YFSETQ. The CDR3 is made up of 16 amino acids. The CDR3 DNA follows: TGCGCCAGCAGCCGGAAACTAGCGGGGGGCACAGATACGCAGTATTTT. Amino acids: CASSRKLAGGTDTQYF.

The chain joins TRBV4-1 to TRBJ2-2; 7 nucleotides line up with TRBD1. With V trimmed by 4 bases and J by 1 base, 3 bases remained unmatched. The germline gives CDR1 MGHRA, CDR2 YSYEKL. This CDR3 comprises 15 residues. The CDR3 nucleotides are TGCGCCAGCAGCCCCAGGACAGGGAACACCGGGGAGCTGTTTTTT. This sequence encodes CASSPRTGNTGELFF.

The rearrangement links TRBV3-1 (or the pseudogene TRBV3-2) to TRBJ2-1; unclear D gene. Trimming left V 1 base short and J 2 bases short, with 6 bases between. The CDR3 length is 14 residues. Per germline, CDR1 LGHDT and CDR2 YNNKEL (reference sequence). CDR3 bases: TGTGCCAGCAGCCAAGTGGCGGCCTACAATGAGCAGTTCTTC. It yields the protein CASSQVAAYNEQFF.